The 30 T cell receptor beta chains in this list originate from one sample, sequenced in a study of human T cells and chemical hapten exposure. Each CDR3 protein gets one entry after TCRdb re-called the RACE reads with MiXCR. The table lists just over 95,000 distinct CDR3 sequences, 27% of them singletons. The time point: patch test 3, about 24 weeks after DPC sensitization. Stated treatment: therapeutic diphenylcyclopropenone sensitization with weekly scalp DPC. This sample comprised whole blood, obtained in connection with sensitization to the hapten diphenylcyclopropenone (DPC). All receptors come from a man aged 40-49 years with alopecia areata. Some clones in this sample may be carry-over from other donors' samples.

This chain joins TRBV3-1 and TRBJ1-3, with 7 positions matching TRBD1. J lost 4 bases, V lost 3 bases, and 18 bases had no gene match. The germline V gene has CDR1 LGHDT and CDR2 YNNKEL (reference sequence). The CDR3 sequence is 19 residues long. The CDR3 here is CASSHRIRGPTERGNTIYF. The DNA for the CDR3 is TGTGCCAGCAGCCACAGAATTAGGGGGCCGACAGAACGGGGAAACACCATATATTTT. The whole variable domain, filled in from reference TRBV3-1 and TRBJ1-3, reads DTAVSQTPKYLVTQMGNDKSIKCEQNLGHDTMYWYKQDSKKFLKIMFSYNNKELIINETVPNRFSPKSPDKAHLNLHINSLELGDSAVYFCASSHRIRGPTERGNTIYFGEGSWLTVV.

In this sample, this clonotype turned up once. The J gene is TRBJ1-1, the V gene TRBV5-1; no clear D. Trimming left V 4 bases short and J 5 bases short, with 18 bases between. Germline V gives CDR1 SGHRS, CDR2 YFSETQ. CDR3 length: 15 amino acids. The CDR3 DNA is TGCGCCAGCAGCCCCCCATACGAGGGAGCTACTGAAGCTTTCTTT. Translation gives CASSPPYEGATEAFF.

Only a few counts were recorded for this clonotype. The chain uses TRBV3-1 and TRBJ2-2; possibly TRBD1 for D (6 bases). CDR1 and CDR2 (germline): LGHDT, YNNKEL (reference sequence). The CDR3 runs 14 residues. Trimming left V 5 bases short and J 2 bases short, with 9 bases between. The CDR3 region has the DNA TGTGCCAGCAGCGAGGACAGCAACACCGGGGAGCTGTTTTTT. It codes for CASSEDSNTGELFF.

This sequence joins TRBV29-1 and TRBJ1-1; D is unclear. The V and J ends lost 2 bases and 1 base respectively, with 5 bases between them. This CDR3 has 12 amino acids. The germline V gene encodes CDR1 SQVTM and CDR2 ANQGSEA. CDR3 loop: CSVERANTEAFF. CDR3 bases: TGCAGCGTTGAACGGGCGAACACTGAAGCTTTCTTT.

This clonotype turned up a few times. The V and J genes are TRBV28 and TRBJ2-7; the D call may be TRBD1 or TRBD2 (5 bases each). Germline V gene data show CDR1 as MDHEN and CDR2 as SYDVKM. This CDR3 spans 14 amino acids. Deletions cut 6 bases from V and 7 bases from J, with 19 bases between. CDR3 sequence reads: CASSPRVGALEQYF. The CDR3 nucleotides are TGTGCCAGCAGCCCCCGGGTCGGGGCTCTTGAGCAGTACTTC.

The chain carries TRBV5-6 and TRBJ2-2, with 9 bases lining up with TRBD2. Trimming took 0 bases from V and 6 from J; bases not matched to a gene: 6. In germline, CDR1 is SGHDT, CDR2 YYEEEE. CDR3 length: 16 residues. CDR3 nucleotide sequence: TGTGCCAGCAGCTTGGAATTAGCGGGAGCCCCCGGGGAGCTGTTTTTT. Residues: CASSLELAGAPGELFF.

The rearrangement uses TRBV6-5 and TRBJ2-7; TRBD1 aligns across 9 bases. The CDR3 extends over 15 amino acids. Germline V gene sequence: CDR1 MNHEY, CDR2 SVGAGI. V shed 4 bases, J shed 4 bases, and the junction held 8 bases outside the gene matches. CDR3 nucleotides: TGTGCCAGCAGTTTGCACAGGGGGCTGAGGTACGAGCAGTACTTC. Amino acids: CASSLHRGLRYEQYF.

This clonotype has a handful of counts. This chain links TRBV12-3 or TRBV12-4 with TRBJ2-3, with D tentatively TRBD1 (6 bases). The CDR3 is made up of 14 amino acids. V lost 3 bases and J lost 6, with 13 bases in between. CDR3 amino acids: CASSLSTRGDTQYF. CDR3 nucleotide sequence: TGTGCCAGCAGTTTGTCCACTAGGGGGGATACGCAGTATTTT.

This clonotype has only one observation. The rearrangement joins TRBV7-2 to TRBJ2-3; D possibly matches TRBD1 or TRBD2 (5 bases each). The CDR3 is 12 amino acids. In germline, CDR1 is SGHTA, CDR2 FQGNSA. Trimming removed 8 bases at V and 2 bases at J, with 8 bases between. The CDR3 bases are TGTGCCAGCGGGACGATCACAGATACGCAGTATTTT. Protein: CASGTITDTQYF.

This clonotype has just a few counts. This chain links TRBV5-6 with TRBJ2-1, with 12 bases matching TRBD2. Looked up from germline, CDR1 is SGHDT and CDR2 is YYEEEE. V lost 0 bases, J lost 6 bases, and 4 bases stayed unmatched. There are 16 residues in the CDR3. As DNA, the CDR3 is TGTGCCAGCAGCTTGGGACTAGCGGGAGCCTCCAATGAGCAGTTCTTC. Amino acid sequence: CASSLGLAGASNEQFF.

The V call is TRBV5-1, the J call TRBJ2-5; a weak D match, TRBD2 (6 bases). This CDR3 is 16 amino acids long. Germline CDR1 reads SGHRS; CDR2 reads YFSETQ. The V and J ends lost 4 bases and 2 bases respectively, with 18 bases between them. The CDR3 DNA follows: TGCGCCAGCAGCGTAACGGGGAGGATCCTACAAGAGACCCAGTACTTC. It translates to CASSVTGRILQETQYF.

The chain carries TRBV18 and TRBJ2-5, with D unresolved. This CDR3 is built from 14 residues. Germline CDR1 reads KGHSH; CDR2 reads LQKENI. Deletions cut 0 bases from V and 2 bases from J, with 7 bases between. The CDR3 bases are TGTGCCAGCTCACCACCCACGATTCAAGAGACCCAGTACTTC. This gives the protein CASSPPTIQETQYF. Using reference TRBV18 and TRBJ2-5 for the parts outside the CDR3, the full variable domain is NAGVMQNPRHLVRRRGQEARLRCSPMKGHSHVYWYRQLPEEGLKFMVYLQKENIIDESGMPKERFSAEFPKEGPSILRIQQVVRGDSAAYFCASSPPTIQETQYFGPGTRLLVL.

This clonotype was recorded a few times. This chain links TRBV7-3 with TRBJ2-4; no reliable D call. This CDR3 contains 14 residues. Germline V gene lookup returns CDR1 SGHTA and CDR2 FQGTGA. The V end was cut by 2 bases, the J end by 1 base, with 6 bases between. Here the CDR3 DNA reads TGTGCCAGCAGCTTAGGTGACGCCAAAAACATTCAGTACTTC. This encodes CASSLGDAKNIQYF.

This chain joins TRBV7-6 and TRBJ2-5; D may be TRBD1 (6 bases). The CDR3 runs to 13 residues. Looked up from germline, CDR1 is SGHVS and CDR2 is FNYEAQ. V was clipped by 5 bases and J by 1 base, with 8 bases between them. The CDR3 protein is CASSDRRQETQYF. The DNA for the CDR3 is TGTGCCAGCAGCGACAGGCGCCAAGAGACCCAGTACTTC.

Only a few counts were recorded for this clonotype. The rearrangement links TRBV12-3 or TRBV12-4 to TRBJ2-4; D perhaps matches TRBD2 (6 bases). The ends were cut back, 4 bases at V and 7 bases at J, with 8 bases in the middle. CDR3 length equals 12 residues. CDR3 residues: CASSSGGNIQYF. Here the CDR3 DNA reads TGTGCCAGCAGTTCCGGGGGTAACATTCAGTACTTC.

The gene calls are TRBV2 and TRBJ2-7, with 14 bases aligning to TRBD2. V lost 6 bases and J lost 6; bases outside the gene matches: 16. CDR3 length: 18 residues. Germline CDR1 and CDR2: SNHLY and FYNNEI. Written as DNA, the CDR3 is TGTGCCAGCAGGCCCACCCCGGGACTAGCGGGAGTTGGTGGCGAGCAGTACTTC. This gives the protein CASRPTPGLAGVGGEQYF.

The rearrangement uses TRBV6-5 and TRBJ2-1; 8 nucleotides line up with TRBD2. In germline, CDR1 is MNHEY, CDR2 SVGAGI. This CDR3 region has 13 residues. With V trimmed by 3 bases and J by 9 bases, 4 bases remained unmatched. The CDR3 DNA sequence: TGTGCCAGCAGTTATACGGCGGGAGGTGAGCAGTTCTTC. Residues: CASSYTAGGEQFF.

The sample holds a few counts of this clonotype. The chain combines TRBV13 with TRBJ2-7; 7 bases fit TRBD1. CDR1 is PRHDT and CDR2 is FYEKMQ in the germline V gene (reference sequence). This CDR3 comprises 15 residues. V lost 5 bases to trimming and J lost 3 bases; unmatched junction nucleotides: 10. CDR3 DNA: TGTGCCAGCAGCGGCCGGGACAGAGGATTCTACGAGCAGTACTTC. Its protein is CASSGRDRGFYEQYF.

This clonotype was found a few times. CDR3 amino acids: CASSLDSENEKLFF. For the CDR3, the DNA is TGTGCCAGCAGTCTCGACAGCGAAAATGAAAAACTGTTTTTT. The V and J genes are TRBV6-5 and TRBJ1-4; tentative D call: TRBD1 (5 bases). The germline gives CDR1 MNHEY, CDR2 SVGAGI. This CDR3 comprises 14 residues. Trimming shortened V by 5 bases and J by 5 bases, and 12 bases separated the two germline ends.

In this sample, this clonotype turned up many times. V and J are TRBV12-3 or TRBV12-4 and TRBJ2-3, with unresolved D. This CDR3 region has 11 residues. Trimming shortened V by 8 bases and J by 8 bases, and 11 bases separated the two germline ends. Written as DNA, the CDR3 is TGTGCCAGCCTGACCGGCGGTACGCAGTATTTT. Translating it yields CASLTGGTQYF.

This clonotype has more than one count but fewer than ten. The J gene is TRBJ1-4, the V gene TRBV7-9; no firm D call. Deletions cut 3 bases from V and 1 base from J, with 9 bases between. The CDR3 is 15 residues long. CDR1 and CDR2 from the germline V gene are SEHNR and FQNEAQ (reference sequence). CDR3 amino acids: CASSFEGGTNEKLFF. CDR3 DNA: TGTGCCAGCAGCTTCGAGGGTGGAACTAATGAAAAACTGTTTTTT.

CDR3 residues: CASSSPGPYEQYF. The CDR3 bases are TGTGCCAGCAGTTCTCCAGGGCCCTACGAGCAGTACTTC. This rearrangement joins TRBV28 to TRBJ2-7, with D perhaps TRBD1 (5 bases). The CDR3 totals 13 residues. Per germline, CDR1 MDHEN and CDR2 SYDVKM. The ends were cut back, 4 bases at V and 2 bases at J, with 9 bases in the middle.

This chain links TRBV12-3 or TRBV12-4 with TRBJ1-1; TRBD1 agrees at 11 bases. The CDR3 is 13 residues long. The V segment lost 6 bases and the J segment 5 bases; nucleotides outside the gene matches: 2. The CDR3 spells CASRGQGETEAFF. In nucleotides, the CDR3 is TGTGCCAGCAGGGGACAGGGGGAGACTGAAGCTTTCTTT.

V usage is TRBV20-1 and J usage is TRBJ1-5, with 11 bases fitting TRBD1. V shed 4 bases, J shed 5 bases, and the junction held 13 bases outside the gene matches. CDR1 and CDR2 (germline): DFQATT, SNEGSKA (reference sequence). The CDR3 contains 17 residues. The CDR3 region has the DNA TGCAGTGCTATAGCAACCGGACAGGGGGCCGTTCATCAGCCCCAGCATTTT. Its translation: CSAIATGQGAVHQPQHF.

This clonotype has just a few counts. The chain combines TRBV7-2 with TRBJ2-3; 13 positions match TRBD2. With V trimmed by 5 bases and J by 5 bases, 10 bases remained unmatched. The germline V gene encodes CDR1 SGHTA and CDR2 FQGNSA. This CDR3 is built from 17 residues. CDR3 coding DNA: TGTGCCAGCAGCGCCCAAGGACTAGCGGGAGTCAGAGATACGCAGTATTTT. Protein: CASSAQGLAGVRDTQYF.

A few counts support this clonotype. This chain uses TRBV21-1 with TRBJ2-5. TRBV21-1 is annotated as a pseudogene. CDR3 length: 12 residues. The DNA of the CDR3 is TGTGCCAGCAGCGAACGTACGGGGTACCGGTACTTC. Translation: CASSERTGYRYF.

V usage is TRBV12-3 or TRBV12-4 and J usage is TRBJ2-2; D might be TRBD1 (5 bases). The CDR3 covers 14 residues. V lost 6 bases and J 3 bases, leaving 11 bases between the germline ends. The CDR3 spells CASRSTDYTGELFF. CDR3 nucleotide sequence: TGTGCCAGCAGGTCGACAGACTACACCGGGGAGCTGTTTTTT.

This clonotype was picked up one time. It is likely a read error, because the conserved phenylalanine at the end of the CDR3 is missing. This rearrangement joins TRBV4-1 to TRBJ2-2; D unclear. Germline V gene sequence: CDR1 MGHRA, CDR2 YSYEKL. CDR3 length equals 15 residues. The germline V and J ends were trimmed by 0 bases and 1 base, with 6 bases remaining between them. The CDR3 bases are TGCGCCAGCAGCCAAGATGAGGAGAACACCGGGGAGCTGTTTTTG. The encoded protein is CASSQDEENTGELFL.

The table lists this clonotype with a few counts. The rearrangement links TRBV4-2 to TRBJ1-6; tentatively, D is TRBD1 (6 bases). CDR1 LGHNA and CDR2 YNFKEQ come from the germline V gene. This CDR3 comprises 17 residues. Trimming took 0 bases from V and 0 from J, leaving 9 bases between them. DNA for the CDR3: TGTGCCAGCAGCCAAGACCAGACAGGCTCCTATAATTCACCCCTCCACTTT. As protein: CASSQDQTGSYNSPLHF.

This clonotype was detected many times. This chain uses TRBV12-3 or TRBV12-4 with TRBJ2-2, with D hard to call. Trimming removed 4 bases at V and 5 bases at J, with 8 bases between. There are 13 residues in the CDR3. The CDR3 spells CASSSEITGELFF. CDR3 sequence (DNA): TGTGCCAGCAGTTCTGAGATAACCGGGGAGCTGTTTTTT.